The clone carrying this T cell receptor beta chain appeared many times. The data derive from a study of T-cell reconstitution after alpha-beta-depleted transplantation in children. This CDR3 spans 14 amino acids. The germline CDR1 and CDR2 sequences are ENHRY and SYGVKD. The ends were cut back, 7 bases at V and 5 bases at J, with 18 bases in the middle. TCRbeta library preparation incorporated unique molecular identifiers. MiXCR, applied by TCRdb to the PCR reads, yields one record per CDR3 protein. The sample records a few hundred thousand distinct CDR3 sequences, around 21% being singletons. This rearrangement joins TRBV10-3 to TRBJ2-7; TRBD1 might be the D (7 bases). The sample consisted of PBMCs from the stem cell graft donor, taken from the stem cell graft. The receptor's source is a human donor who donated a stem cell graft to a child with acute myeloid leukemia. CDR3 loop: CAIMRQGGDNEQYF. DNA of the CDR3: TGTGCCATCATGCGACAGGGAGGAGACAACGAGCAGTACTTC.